This record concerns one T cell receptor beta chain sequence. Its antigen is currently unknown. How the authors handled the data: Filtering differed because ImmunoSEQ produced junction-only sequences that carried no quality scores. Profiling relied on immunoSEQ multiplex PCR, and the TCRdb table lists in-frame clones only, not all of them. D and trimming come from the DNA, and the V and J calls and clone size come from that table. The sample contains millions of clones, roughly 94% of which appear only once. This specimen comes from a study of shared clonotypes between healthy human individuals. General study results and limits: In the sorted subsets, rarefaction showed sequencing was incomplete despite large depth.

Germline V CDR1 and CDR2: MNHNY, SVGAGI (reference sequence). Trimming cost V 7 bases and J 7 bases, with 22 bases left between them. The CDR3 loop spans 16 amino acids. The rearrangement uses TRBV6-6 and TRBJ2-2, with D tentatively TRBD1 (6 bases). Sequencing was carried out using naive CD4+ T cells sorted from blood. Stated subset: CD45RA+ positively selected. This TCR came from a man aged 18 to 29 in good health. DNA for the CDR3: TGTGCCAGCACTCCCCGGGGTCCAGGGGCCGGCGGGGAGCTGTTTTTT. This translates into CASTPRGPGAGGELFF.